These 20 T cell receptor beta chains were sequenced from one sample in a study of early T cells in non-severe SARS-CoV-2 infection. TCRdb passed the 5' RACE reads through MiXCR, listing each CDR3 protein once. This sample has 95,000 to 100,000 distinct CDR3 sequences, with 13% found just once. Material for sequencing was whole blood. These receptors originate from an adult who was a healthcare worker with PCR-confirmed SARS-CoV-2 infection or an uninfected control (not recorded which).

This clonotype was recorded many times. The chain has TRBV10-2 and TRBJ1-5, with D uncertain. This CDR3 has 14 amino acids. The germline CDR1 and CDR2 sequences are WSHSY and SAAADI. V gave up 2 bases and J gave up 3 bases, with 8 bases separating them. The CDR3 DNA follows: TGCGCCAGCAGTGAGGGTCTTGACAATCAGCCCCAGCATTTT. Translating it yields CASSEGLDNQPQHF.

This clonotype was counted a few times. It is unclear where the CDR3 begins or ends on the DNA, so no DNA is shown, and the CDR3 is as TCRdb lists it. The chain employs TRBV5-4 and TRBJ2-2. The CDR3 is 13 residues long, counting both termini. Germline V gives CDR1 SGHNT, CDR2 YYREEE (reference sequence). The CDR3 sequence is CASSLFGAGELFF.

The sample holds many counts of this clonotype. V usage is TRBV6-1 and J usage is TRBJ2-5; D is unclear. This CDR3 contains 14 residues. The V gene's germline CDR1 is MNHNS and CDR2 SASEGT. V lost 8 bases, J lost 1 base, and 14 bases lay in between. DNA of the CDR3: TGTGCCAGCTACAATAGGGCGACCCAAGAGACCCAGTACTTC. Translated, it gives CASYNRATQETQYF.

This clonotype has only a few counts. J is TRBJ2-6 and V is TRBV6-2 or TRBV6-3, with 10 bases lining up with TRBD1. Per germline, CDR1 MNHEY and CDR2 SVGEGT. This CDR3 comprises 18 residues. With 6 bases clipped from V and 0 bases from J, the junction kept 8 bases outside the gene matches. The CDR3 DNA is TGTGCCAGCAGCGAACAAAGACAGGGGGCCTCTGGGGCCAACGTCCTGACTTTC. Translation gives CASSEQRQGASGANVLTF.

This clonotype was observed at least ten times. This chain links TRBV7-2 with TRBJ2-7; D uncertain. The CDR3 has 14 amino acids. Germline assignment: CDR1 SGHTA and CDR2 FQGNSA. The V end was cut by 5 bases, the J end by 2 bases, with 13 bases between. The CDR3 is CASSPRGSAYEQYF. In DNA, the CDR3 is TGTGCCAGCAGCCCAAGAGGTTCCGCCTACGAGCAGTACTTC.

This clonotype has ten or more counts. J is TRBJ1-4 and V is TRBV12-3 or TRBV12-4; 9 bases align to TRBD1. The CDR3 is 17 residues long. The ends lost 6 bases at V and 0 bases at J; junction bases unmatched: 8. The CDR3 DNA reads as TGTGCCAGCAGCCCCGGGACAGGGCCTGCAACTAATGAAAAACTGTTTTTT. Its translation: CASSPGTGPATNEKLFF.

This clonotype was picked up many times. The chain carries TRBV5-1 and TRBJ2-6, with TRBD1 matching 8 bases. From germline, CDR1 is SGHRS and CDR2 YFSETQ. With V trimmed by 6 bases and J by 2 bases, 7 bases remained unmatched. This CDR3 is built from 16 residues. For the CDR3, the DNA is TGCGCCAGCAACGGGCAGGGGGCGACTGGGGCCAACGTCCTGACTTTC. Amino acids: CASNGQGATGANVLTF.

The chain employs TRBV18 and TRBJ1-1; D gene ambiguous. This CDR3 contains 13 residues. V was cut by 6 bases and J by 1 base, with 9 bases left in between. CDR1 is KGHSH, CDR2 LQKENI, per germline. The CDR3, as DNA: TGTGCCAGCTCCTCTGAAGCGAACACTGAAGCTTTCTTT. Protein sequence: CASSSEANTEAFF.

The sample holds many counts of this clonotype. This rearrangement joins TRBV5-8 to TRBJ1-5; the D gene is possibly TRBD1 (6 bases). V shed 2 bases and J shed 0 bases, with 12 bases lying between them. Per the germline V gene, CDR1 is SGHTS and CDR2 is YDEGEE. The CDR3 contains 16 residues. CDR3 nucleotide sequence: TGTGCCAGCAGCTTTGGGGACATGACTAGCAATCAGCCCCAGCATTTT. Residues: CASSFGDMTSNQPQHF.

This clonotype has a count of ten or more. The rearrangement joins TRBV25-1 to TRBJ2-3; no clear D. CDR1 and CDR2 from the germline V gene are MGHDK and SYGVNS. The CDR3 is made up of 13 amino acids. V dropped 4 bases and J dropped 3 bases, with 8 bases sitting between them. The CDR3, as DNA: TGTGCCAGCAGTGGAAAGACAACAGATACGCAGTATTTT. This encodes CASSGKTTDTQYF.

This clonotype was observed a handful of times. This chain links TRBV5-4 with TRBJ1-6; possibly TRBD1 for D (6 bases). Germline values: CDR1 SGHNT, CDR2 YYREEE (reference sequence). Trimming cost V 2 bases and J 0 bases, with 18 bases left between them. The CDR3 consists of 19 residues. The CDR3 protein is CASSFTRGAFYSYNSPLHF. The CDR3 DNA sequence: TGTGCCAGCAGCTTTACGAGGGGGGCCTTTTACTCCTATAATTCACCCCTCCACTTT.

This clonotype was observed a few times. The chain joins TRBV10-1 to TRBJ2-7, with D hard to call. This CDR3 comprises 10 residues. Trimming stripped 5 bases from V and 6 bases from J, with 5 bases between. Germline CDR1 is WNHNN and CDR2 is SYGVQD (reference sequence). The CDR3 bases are TGCGCCAGCAGTTTGTCCGAGCAGTACTTC. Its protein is CASSLSEQYF.

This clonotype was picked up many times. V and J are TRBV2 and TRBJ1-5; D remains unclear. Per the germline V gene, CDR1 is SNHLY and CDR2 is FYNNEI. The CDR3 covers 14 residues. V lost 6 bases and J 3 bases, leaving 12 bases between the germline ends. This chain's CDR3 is CASRIRPHNQPQHF. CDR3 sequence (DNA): TGTGCCAGCAGGATTCGACCCCACAATCAGCCCCAGCATTTT.

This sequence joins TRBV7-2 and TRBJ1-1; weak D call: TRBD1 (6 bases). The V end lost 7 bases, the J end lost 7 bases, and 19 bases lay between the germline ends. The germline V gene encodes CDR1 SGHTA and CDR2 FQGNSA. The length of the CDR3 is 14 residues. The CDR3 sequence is CASTTTGGRSEAFF. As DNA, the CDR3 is TGTGCCAGCACTACAACGGGGGGCCGGAGTGAAGCTTTCTTT.

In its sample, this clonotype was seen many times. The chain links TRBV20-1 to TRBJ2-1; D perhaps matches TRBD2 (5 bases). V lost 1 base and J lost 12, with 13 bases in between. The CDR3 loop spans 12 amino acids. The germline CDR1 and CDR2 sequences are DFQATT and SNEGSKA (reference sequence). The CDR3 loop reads CSARGTVGGQFF. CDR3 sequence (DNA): TGCAGTGCTAGAGGAACGGTAGGAGGGCAGTTCTTC.

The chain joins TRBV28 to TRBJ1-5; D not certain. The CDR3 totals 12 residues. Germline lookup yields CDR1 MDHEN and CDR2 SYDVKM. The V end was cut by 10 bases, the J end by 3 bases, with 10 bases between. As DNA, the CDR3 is TGTGCCAAGTCCCTTACCAATCAGCCCCAGCATTTT. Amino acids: CAKSLTNQPQHF. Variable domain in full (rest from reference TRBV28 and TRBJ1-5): DVKVTQSSRYLVKRTGEKVFLECVQDMDHENMFWYRQDPGLGLRLIYFSYDVKMKEKGDIPEGYSVSREKKERFSLILESASTNQTSMYLCAKSLTNQPQHFGDGTRLSIL.

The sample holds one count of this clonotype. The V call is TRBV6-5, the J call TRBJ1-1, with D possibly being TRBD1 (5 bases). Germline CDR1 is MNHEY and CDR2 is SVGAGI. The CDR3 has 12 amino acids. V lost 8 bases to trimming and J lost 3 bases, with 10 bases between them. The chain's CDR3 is CASAQGHTEAFF. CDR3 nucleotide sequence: TGTGCCAGCGCGCAGGGTCACACTGAAGCTTTCTTT.

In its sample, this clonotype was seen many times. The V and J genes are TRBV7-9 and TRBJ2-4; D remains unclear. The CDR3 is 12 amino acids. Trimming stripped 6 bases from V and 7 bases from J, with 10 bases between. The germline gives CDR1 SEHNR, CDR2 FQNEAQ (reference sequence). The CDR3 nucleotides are TGTGCCAGCAGTTTGGATCGGAACATTCAGTACTTC. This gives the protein CASSLDRNIQYF. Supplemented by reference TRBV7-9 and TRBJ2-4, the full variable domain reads DTGVSQNPRHKITKRGQNVTFRCDPISEHNRLYWYRQTLGQGPEFLTYFQNEAQLEKSRLLSDRFSAERPKGSFSTLEIQRTEQGDSAMYLCASSLDRNIQYFGAGTRLSVL.

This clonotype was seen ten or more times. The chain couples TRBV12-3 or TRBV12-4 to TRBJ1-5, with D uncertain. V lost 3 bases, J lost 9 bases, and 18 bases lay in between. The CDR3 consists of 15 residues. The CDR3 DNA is TGTGCCAGCAGTTTGGACCACGCCAGTGTTTCGCCCCAGCATTTT. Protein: CASSLDHASVSPQHF.

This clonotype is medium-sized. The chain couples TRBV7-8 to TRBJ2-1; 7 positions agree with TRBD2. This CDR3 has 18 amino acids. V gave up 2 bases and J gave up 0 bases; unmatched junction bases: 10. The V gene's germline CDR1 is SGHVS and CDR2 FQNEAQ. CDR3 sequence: CASSLFGAGISSYNEQFF. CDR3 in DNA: TGTGCCAGCAGCTTATTCGGAGCGGGGATAAGCTCCTACAATGAGCAGTTCTTC.